This is a list of T cell receptor beta chains from one sample in a study of cytomegalovirus exposure and HLA in healthy donors. The repertoire was sequenced with immunoSEQ multiplex PCR; TCRdb's copy has only in-frame clones and lacks some. This table holds more than 200,000 clones. The sequenced material came from PBMCs. The receptors originated from a woman in her 30s in good health and CMV-seropositive. Each CDR3 is given with its conserved first and last residue. Fields, in order: J gene, D gene, V gene, CDR3 protein, CDR3 DNA. The D gene is left open where the match is weak.

TRBJ2-7 . TRBV9 CASSVGGDYEQYF TGTGCCAGCAGCGTAGGGGGGGACTACGAGCAGTACTTC
TRBJ1-2 TRBD1 TRBV2 CASRRDRDLYGYTF TGTGCCAGCAGGCGGGACAGGGACCTATATGGCTACACCTTC
TRBJ2-5 TRBD1 TRBV11-2 CASSQDRGRETQYF TGTGCCAGCAGCCAAGACAGGGGGCGAGAGACCCAGTACTTC
TRBJ1-2 . TRBV4-3 CASSQDGTHAKNYGYTF TGCGCCAGCAGCCAAGATGGCACCCACGCAAAAAACTATGGCTACACCTTC
TRBJ2-3 . TRBV5-6 CASSLQDTQYF TGTGCCAGCAGCCTACAGGATACGCAGTATTTT
TRBJ2-6 TRBD1 TRBV10-3 CAISVDRDSRYSGANVLTF TGTGCCATCAGTGTAGACCGGGACAGCCGTTACTCTGGGGCCAACGTCCTGACTTTC
TRBJ2-7 TRBD2 TRBV4-1 CASSQLAGVTYEQYF TGCGCCAGCAGCCAACTAGCGGGAGTCACCTACGAGCAGTACTTC
TRBJ2-7 TRBD2 TRBV6-1 CASSKTSGNPYEQYF TGTGCCAGCAGCAAGACTAGCGGAAACCCCTACGAGCAGTACTTC
TRBJ2-7 . TRBV11-2 CASSLDELATYEQYF TGTGCCAGCAGCTTAGATGAACTAGCTACCTACGAGCAGTACTTC
TRBJ2-7 . TRBV10-2 CASSTSYEQYF TGCGCCAGCAGTACTAGCTACGAGCAGTACTTC
TRBJ2-7 . TRBV18 CASSNTYEQYF TGTGCCAGCTCCAACACCTACGAGCAGTACTTC
TRBJ2-7 TRBD2 TRBV28 CASRLAPHEQYF TGTGCATCCCGACTAGCGCCCCACGAGCAGTACTTC
TRBJ1-2 . TRBV19 CASSIGGHDYGYTF TGTGCCAGTAGTATAGGAGGGCATGACTATGGCTACACCTTC
TRBJ2-5 . TRBV5-5 CASSPSNTIQGTQYF TGTGCCAGCAGCCCATCAAATACGATCCAGGGGACCCAGTACTTC
TRBJ1-2 . TRBV10-3 CAIDSDYGYTF TGTGCCATCGACAGTGACTATGGCTACACCTTC
TRBJ2-5 . TRBV6-1 CAVFPWGGETQYF TGTGCCGTATTCCCGTGGGGCGGAGAGACCCAGTACTTC
TRBJ1-2 TRBD1 TRBV5-1 CASSLNRGRAGYTF TGCGCCAGCAGCTTAAACAGGGGACGAGCCGGCTACACCTTC
TRBJ1-1 TRBD1 TRBV2 CASRAGGSTEAFF TGTGCCAGCAGGGCAGGGGGAAGCACTGAAGCTTTCTTT
TRBJ2-3 TRBD1 TRBV30 CAWALERAGGIDTQYF TGTGCCTGGGCCCTAGAGAGGGCAGGGGGCATCGATACGCAGTATTTT
TRBJ2-5 . TRBV28 CASSLSGPQETQYF TGTGCCAGCAGTTTAAGCGGGCCTCAAGAGACCCAGTACTTC
TRBJ1-2 . TRBV9 CASSVYRREDYGYTF TGTGCCAGCAGCGTATACCGACGGGAAGACTATGGCTACACCTTC
TRBJ1-2 . TRBV9 CASSVGGDGNYGYTF TGTGCCAGCAGCGTAGGCGGGGACGGGAACTATGGCTACACCTTC
TRBJ1-5 TRBD1 TRBV19 CASSWDRGSGQPQHF TGTGCCAGTAGTTGGGACAGGGGCTCAGGTCAGCCCCAGCATTTT
TRBJ1-2 TRBD1 TRBV19 CASTDDRGGRNGYTF TGTGCCAGTACCGACGACAGGGGAGGTCGGAATGGCTACACCTTC
TRBJ2-3 . TRBV29-1 CSVRQGGDSDTQYF TGCAGCGTTCGACAGGGAGGTGATTCAGATACGCAGTATTTT
TRBJ2-1 TRBD2 TRBV10-1 CASSGSGGEQFF TGCGCCAGCAGTGGCTCGGGAGGAGAGCAGTTCTTC
TRBJ2-7 . TRBV6-5 CASSYSRYSSSYEQYF TGTGCCAGCAGTTACTCACGGTATTCAAGCTCCTACGAGCAGTACTTC
TRBJ1-2 . TRBV6-5 CASSYWDTYGYTF TGTGCCAGCAGTTACTGGGACACTTATGGCTACACCTTC
TRBJ1-3 TRBD1 TRBV6-5 CASSSGQARGNTIYF TGTGCCAGCAGTTCGGGACAGGCGAGAGGAAACACCATATATTTT
TRBJ2-4 TRBD2 TRBV19 CASTREGAKNIQYF TGTGCCAGTACGCGGGAGGGGGCCAAAAACATTCAGTACTTC
TRBJ1-2 TRBD1 TRBV5-6 CASSLVDRDAYGYTF TGTGCCAGCAGCTTGGTGGACAGGGACGCCTATGGCTACACCTTC
TRBJ2-5 . TRBV19 CASSIEKRQQQTQYF TGTGCCAGTAGTATAGAAAAGAGACAGCAACAGACCCAGTACTTC
TRBJ1-2 . TRBV19 CASSISGRTNYGYTF TGTGCCAGTAGTATATCGGGGAGAACTAACTATGGCTACACCTTC